Shown below are 24 T cell receptor beta chains from a single sample sequenced in a study of monozygotic twins with inflammatory bowel disease. TCRdb processed the 5' RACE reads again and assigns one entry to each CDR3 protein, with no DNA. Seen in this sample are some 400,000 distinct CDR3 sequences; the ten most common clones hold roughly 2.2%. The sequenced sample was blood. These receptors were collected from a human donor with ulcerative colitis or Crohn's disease, or a healthy co-twin of an affected twin (not recorded which).

The chain combines TRBV5-1 with TRBJ2-2; TCRdb names TRBD2, which stays unverified in the absence of DNA. The CDR3 is 15 amino acids. Germline CDR1 reads SGHRS; CDR2 reads YFSETQ. CDR3 protein: CASSLEGGYTGELFF.

The rearrangement links TRBV7-2 to TRBJ2-5; TCRdb's assignment of TRBD1 cannot be checked, as there is no DNA. This CDR3 has 16 residues. Germline V CDR1 and CDR2: SGHTA, FQGNSA. The CDR3 protein is CASSPMRTRGRETQYF.

The CDR3 sequence: CASSIRENSPLHF. The chain is built from TRBV9 and TRBJ1-6. CDR3 size: 13 residues. Germline V gene lookup returns CDR1 SGDLS and CDR2 YYNGEE. The whole variable domain, remainder taken from reference TRBV9 and TRBJ1-6, is DSGVTQTPKHLITATGQRVTLRCSPRSGDLSVYWYQQSLDQGLQFLIQYYNGEERAKGNILERFSAQQFPDLHSELNLSSLELGDSALYFCASSIRENSPLHFGNGTRLTVT.

The CDR3 loop is CASSPRTGEVVETQYF. This chain links TRBV11-2 with TRBJ2-5; TCRdb picks TRBD1, but there is no DNA to check that call. The CDR3 is 16 amino acids. Germline V CDR1 and CDR2: SGHAT, FQNNGV.

The V gene is TRBV12-3 or TRBV12-4, the J gene TRBJ1-4; the TRBD1 assignment by TCRdb is unverifiable without DNA. This CDR3 has 13 residues. The CDR3 region is CASTLSGGEKLFF.

The chain joins TRBV7-2 to TRBJ1-1; TCRdb's assignment of TRBD1 cannot be checked, as there is no DNA. CDR1 is SGHTA, CDR2 FQGNSA, per germline. The CDR3 spans 14 residues. The CDR3 spells CASSLVGGVTEAFF.

This chain links TRBV19 with TRBJ2-3; TCRdb's D gene call, TRBD1, goes unchecked for lack of DNA. This CDR3 spans 18 amino acids. Germline V gives CDR1 LNHDA, CDR2 SQIVND (reference sequence). The CDR3 protein is CASTGTPGQGLSTDTQYF.

The V call is TRBV6-2 or TRBV6-3, the J call TRBJ2-7; TCRdb calls TRBD2, which cannot be checked without DNA. Per the germline V gene, CDR1 is MNHEY and CDR2 is SVGEGT. The CDR3 extends over 15 amino acids. CDR3 in amino acids: CASSYLGGGHYEQYF.

The chain recombines TRBV3-1 with TRBJ1-2; with no DNA, the TCRdb D assignment of TRBD1 cannot be verified. The CDR3 loop spans 14 amino acids. Germline CDR1 and CDR2: LGHDT and YNNKEL (reference sequence). The CDR3 loop is CASRPRGGGEDYTF.

This chain joins TRBV27 and TRBJ2-2; the D call from TCRdb, TRBD2, cannot be confirmed without DNA. The germline CDR1 and CDR2 sequences are MNHEY and SMNVEV (reference sequence). The CDR3 covers 14 residues. The CDR3 region is CASMHPAGDGELFF.

This sequence joins TRBV28 and TRBJ2-2; the TCRdb D gene call, TRBD1, has no DNA to confirm it. The CDR3 has 14 amino acids. Germline lookup yields CDR1 MDHEN and CDR2 SYDVKM. CDR3: CASSSTGKNGELFF. Full variable domain (rest looked up from reference TRBV28 and TRBJ2-2): DVKVTQSSRYLVKRTGEKVFLECVQDMDHENMFWYRQDPGLGLRLIYFSYDVKMKEKGDIPEGYSVSREKKERFSLILESASTNQTSMYLCASSSTGKNGELFFGEGSRLTVL.

The chain employs TRBV5-1 and TRBJ2-7; TCRdb designates TRBD1, a call that cannot be tested without DNA. This CDR3 spans 15 amino acids. Germline V gene lookup returns CDR1 SGHRS and CDR2 YFSETQ. CDR3 in amino acids: CASSLTLGQAYEQYF.

This sequence joins TRBV4-1 and TRBJ2-7; TCRdb designates TRBD1, a call that cannot be tested without DNA. The CDR3 spans 14 residues. CDR1 and CDR2 from the germline V gene are MGHRA and YSYEKL. The CDR3 spells CASSQDGGGFEQYF.

The chain uses TRBV30 and TRBJ1-6; TCRdb reports TRBD1, a call that lacks DNA to check it against. There are 17 residues in the CDR3. Germline CDR1 reads GTSNPN; CDR2 reads SVGIG (reference sequence). The CDR3 sequence is CAWSVIRDALGNSPLHF.

The chain couples TRBV6-1 to TRBJ2-1; without DNA, the TCRdb call of TRBD1 cannot be checked. Germline assignment: CDR1 MNHNS and CDR2 SASEGT. This CDR3 contains 15 residues. CDR3 in amino acids: CASRLTGNSLNEQFF.

This chain connects TRBV18 to TRBJ2-1; the D gene TCRdb calls, TRBD2, cannot be checked with no DNA. Germline CDR1 is KGHSH and CDR2 is LQKENI. The CDR3 spans 13 residues. The CDR3 region is CASSPVSGIEQFF.

The chain carries TRBV5-1 and TRBJ2-7; absent DNA, TCRdb's TRBD1 call cannot be checked. Germline V gene sequence: CDR1 SGHRS, CDR2 YFSETQ. The CDR3 loop spans 15 amino acids. CDR3 sequence reads: CASSPGGQTAYEQYF.

The chain couples TRBV5-1 to TRBJ2-1; there is no DNA to check the TCRdb D call of TRBD1. The CDR3 contains 16 residues. CDR1 is SGHRS and CDR2 is YFSETQ in the germline V gene. The CDR3 protein is CASSWGDRGIEREQFF. Together with reference TRBV5-1 and TRBJ2-1, the CDR3 gives the full variable domain: KAGVTQTPRYLIKTRGQQVTLSCSPISGHRSVSWYQQTPGQGLQFLFEYFSETQRNKGNFPGRFSGRQFSNSRSEMNVSTLELGDSALYLCASSWGDRGIEREQFFGPGTRLTVL.

This chain joins TRBV7-9 and TRBJ2-5; TCRdb reports TRBD2, a call that lacks DNA to check it against. The CDR3 is 13 amino acids. Germline-derived CDR1 and CDR2 are SEHNR and FQNEAQ (reference sequence). The CDR3 here is CASSFSREETQYF.

The chain couples TRBV7-2 to TRBJ2-5; without DNA, the TCRdb call of TRBD2 cannot be checked. This CDR3 spans 12 amino acids. Germline V CDR1 and CDR2: SGHTA, FQGNSA. The CDR3 is CASSLWEETQYF. The variable domain in full, with the rest retrieved from reference TRBV7-2 and TRBJ2-5, is GAGVSQSPSNKVTEKGKDVELRCDPISGHTALYWYRQSLGQGLEFLIYFQGNSAPDKSGLPSDRFSAERTGGSVSTLTIQRTQQEDSAVYLCASSLWEETQYFGPGTRLLVL.

The chain combines TRBV7-2 with TRBJ2-1; there is no DNA to check the TCRdb D call of TRBD2. Germline V lookup: CDR1 SGHTA, CDR2 FQGNSA. CDR3 length: 14 residues. Here the CDR3 reads CASSADSVGLEQFF.

The J gene is TRBJ2-1, the V gene TRBV5-6. In germline, CDR1 is SGHDT, CDR2 YYEEEE. The CDR3 is 11 residues long. CDR3 loop: CASSFSEEQFF.

This chain uses TRBV5-1 with TRBJ1-5. CDR3 size: 16 residues. Germline loops: CDR1 SGHRS, CDR2 YFSETQ. The CDR3 region is CASSPSGGSSNQPQHF.

V gene TRBV15 combines with J gene TRBJ2-1; TCRdb's D gene call, TRBD2, goes unchecked for lack of DNA. This CDR3 comprises 18 residues. The germline V gene has CDR1 LNHNV and CDR2 YYDKDF (reference sequence). The CDR3 region is CATSRDPTLAGVSNEQFF. The full variable domain, with the rest looked up from reference TRBV15 and TRBJ2-1, is DAMVIQNPRYQVTQFGKPVTLSCSQTLNHNVMYWYQQKSSQAPKLLFHYYDKDFNNEADTPDNFQSRRPNTSFCFLDIRSPGLGDTAMYLCATSRDPTLAGVSNEQFFGPGTRLTVL.